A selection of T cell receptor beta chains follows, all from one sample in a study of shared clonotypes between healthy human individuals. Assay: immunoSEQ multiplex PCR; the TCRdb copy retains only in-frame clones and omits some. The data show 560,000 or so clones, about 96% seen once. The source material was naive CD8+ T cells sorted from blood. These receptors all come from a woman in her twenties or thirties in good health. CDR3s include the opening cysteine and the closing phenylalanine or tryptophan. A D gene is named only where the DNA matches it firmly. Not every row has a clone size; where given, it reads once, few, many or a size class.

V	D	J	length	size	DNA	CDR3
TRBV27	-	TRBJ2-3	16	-	TGTGCCAGCAGTCCCTCACTTGGGGAGTACACAGATACGCAGTATTTT	CASSPSLGEYTDTQYF
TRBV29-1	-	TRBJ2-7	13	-	TGCAGCGTTGAATCGACAAACTCCTACGAGCAGTACTTC	CSVESTNSYEQYF
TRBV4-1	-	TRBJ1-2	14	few	TGCGCCAGCAGCCAAAGCAGTAGTAACTATGGCTACACCTTC	CASSQSSSNYGYTF
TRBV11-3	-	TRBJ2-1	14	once	TGTGCCAGCAGCTGGGACGGGGAGGCCGCCGAGCAGTTCTTC	CASSWDGEAAEQFF
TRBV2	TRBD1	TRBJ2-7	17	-	TGTGCCAGCAGTGACGATTTGAGAGGACAGGGCCTTTACGAGCAGTACTTC	CASSDDLRGQGLYEQYF
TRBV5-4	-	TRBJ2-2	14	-	TGTGCCAGCAGCAGGACAGAGAACACCGGGGAGCTGTTTTTT	CASSRTENTGELFF
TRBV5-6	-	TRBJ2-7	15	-	TGTGCCAGCAGCTCCGACTTCTCCAACAACTACGAGCAGTACTTC	CASSSDFSNNYEQYF
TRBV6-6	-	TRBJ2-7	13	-	TGTGCCAGCAGTTTAGACTTTAATTACGAGCAGTACTTC	CASSLDFNYEQYF
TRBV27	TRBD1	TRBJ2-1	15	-	TGTGCCAGCTCTACACCGGGACAGAGGGGACATGAGCAGTTCTTC	CASSTPGQRGHEQFF
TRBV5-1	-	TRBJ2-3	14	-	TGCGCCAGCAGCTTGGAAGACCGCACAGATACGCAGTATTTT	CASSLEDRTDTQYF
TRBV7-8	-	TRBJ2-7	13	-	TGTGCCAGCAGCTTAGGTTTGAGCTACGAGCAGTACTTC	CASSLGLSYEQYF
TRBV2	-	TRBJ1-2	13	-	TGTGCCAGCAGTCGAACACCTGGCTATGGCTACACCTTC	CASSRTPGYGYTF
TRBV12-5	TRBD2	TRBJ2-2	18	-	TGTGCTAGTGGTTCGGAAATCACTAGCGCCCTAAACACCGGGGAGCTGTTTTTT	CASGSEITSALNTGELFF
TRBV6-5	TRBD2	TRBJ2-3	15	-	TGTGCCAGCAGTTACAGTAGCGGGAGGGGAGATACGCAGTATTTT	CASSYSSGRGDTQYF
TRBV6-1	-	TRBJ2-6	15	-	TGTGCCAGCACTGGGATGTGGACTGGGGCCAACGTCCTGACTTTC	CASTGMWTGANVLTF